A selection of T cell receptor beta chains follows, all from one sample in a study of vaccination and CD4 T cells after COVID-19. Their target antigens are unknown. TCRdb re-derived calls from the PCR reads in MiXCR, one entry per CDR3 protein. The profile covers approximately 4,000 distinct CDR3 sequences, with roughly a fifth appearing a single time and about a fifth taken by the ten largest. The source material was CD4+ T cells from blood, cultured in vitro. The receptors derive from a human donor who had recovered from COVID-19. Each CDR3 is given with its conserved first and last residue. D genes are given only for firm matches. Clone size is shown for a subset of rows, as once, few, many or a class of expanded clone.

v_gene: TRBV3-1
d_gene: .
j_gene: TRBJ1-1
abundance: .
CDR3nt: TGTGCCAGCAGCCAAGTCGGGGGGAACACTGAAGCTTTCTTT
CDR3aa: CASSQVGGNTEAFF

v_gene: TRBV7-2
d_gene: .
j_gene: TRBJ1-1
abundance: medium-sized
CDR3nt: TGTGCCAGCAGCCTCGCCCGCAAATCCACTATGGAAGCCCGTGAAGCTTTCTTT
CDR3aa: CASSLARKSTMEAREAFF

v_gene: TRBV30
d_gene: .
j_gene: TRBJ1-1
abundance: .
CDR3nt: TGTGCCTGGAGGGTAACAGGGAACACTGAAGCTTTCTTT
CDR3aa: CAWRVTGNTEAFF

v_gene: TRBV7-3
d_gene: TRBD1
j_gene: TRBJ2-5
abundance: few
CDR3nt: TGTGCCAGCAGCCAAAATGGACAGGGGATTCGGGAGACCCAGTACTTC
CDR3aa: CASSQNGQGIRETQYF

v_gene: TRBV4-2
d_gene: .
j_gene: TRBJ2-2
abundance: .
CDR3nt: TGTGCCAGCAGCCAGTCGGCAGTGACCACCGGGGAGCTGTTTTTT
CDR3aa: CASSQSAVTTGELFF

v_gene: TRBV10-3
d_gene: TRBD1
j_gene: TRBJ2-7
abundance: few
CDR3nt: TGTGCCACCGCGCAGGGGGTAACATCCTACGAGCAGTACTTC
CDR3aa: CATAQGVTSYEQYF

v_gene: TRBV20-1
d_gene: .
j_gene: TRBJ1-5
abundance: medium-sized
CDR3nt: TGCAGTGCTAGAGTAGGTGCGGGGCACAGTCAGCCCCAGCATTTT
CDR3aa: CSARVGAGHSQPQHF

v_gene: TRBV12-3/TRBV12-4
d_gene: .
j_gene: TRBJ1-5
abundance: few
CDR3nt: TGTGCCAGCAGTTCCTCGCGGGAGTTCGGCAATCAGCCCCAGCATTTT
CDR3aa: CASSSSREFGNQPQHF

v_gene: TRBV12-3/TRBV12-4
d_gene: .
j_gene: TRBJ1-3
abundance: .
CDR3nt: TGTGCCAGCAGCCTCGTACTGAGCTCTGGAAACACCATATATTTT
CDR3aa: CASSLVLSSGNTIYF

v_gene: TRBV20-1
d_gene: .
j_gene: TRBJ2-2
abundance: .
CDR3nt: TGCAGTGCTAGAGATCGGGACACGGGGTGGACCGGGGAGCTGTTTTTT
CDR3aa: CSARDRDTGWTGELFF

v_gene: TRBV6-1
d_gene: TRBD2
j_gene: TRBJ2-7
abundance: few
CDR3nt: TGTGCCAGCAGCTCTCAGACTAGCGGGGACGCCCCAGCCTATGCGCAGTACTTC
CDR3aa: CASSSQTSGDAPAYAQYF

v_gene: TRBV9
d_gene: TRBD1
j_gene: TRBJ1-6
abundance: .
CDR3nt: TGTGCCAGCAGCGCTTCGGGACAGTATAATTCACCCCTCCACTTT
CDR3aa: CASSASGQYNSPLHF

v_gene: TRBV21-1
d_gene: .
j_gene: TRBJ2-5
abundance: few
CDR3nt: TGTGCCAGCAGCAAAGCTCCCGACAGGGGCGAACACGAGACCCAGTACTTC
CDR3aa: CASSKAPDRGEHETQYF

v_gene: TRBV20-1
d_gene: TRBD1
j_gene: TRBJ2-2
abundance: large
CDR3nt: TGCAGTGCCAGGGGACAGGGGGCACTCACCGGGGAGCTGTTTTTT
CDR3aa: CSARGQGALTGELFF

v_gene: TRBV6-1
d_gene: TRBD1
j_gene: TRBJ1-4
abundance: few
CDR3nt: TGTGCCAGCACCTTCTACCCCAGAGACAGGGGGCGAGGGGAAAAACTGTTTTTT
CDR3aa: CASTFYPRDRGRGEKLFF

v_gene: TRBV6-1
d_gene: TRBD1
j_gene: TRBJ1-6
abundance: medium-sized
CDR3nt: TGTGCCAGCACAGAAAATGGACAGGGAGGGAATTCACCCCTCCACTTT
CDR3aa: CASTENGQGGNSPLHF

v_gene: TRBV19
d_gene: .
j_gene: TRBJ1-5
abundance: medium-sized
CDR3nt: TGTGCCAGTAGTTTCCGTAATCAGCCCCAGCATTTT
CDR3aa: CASSFRNQPQHF

v_gene: TRBV28
d_gene: .
j_gene: TRBJ1-1
abundance: .
CDR3nt: TGTGCCAGCAGTCCGACGGGACTGCTTAACACTGAAGCTTTCTTT
CDR3aa: CASSPTGLLNTEAFF

v_gene: TRBV11-1
d_gene: TRBD1
j_gene: TRBJ1-1
abundance: few
CDR3nt: TGTGCCAGCAGCTTCCGCGGGACAGGGGATGCTGAAGCTTTCTTT
CDR3aa: CASSFRGTGDAEAFF

v_gene: TRBV30
d_gene: .
j_gene: TRBJ1-2
abundance: .
CDR3nt: TGTGCCTGGAGTGTACCCCGGGGGCGCCCCTATGGCTACACCTTC
CDR3aa: CAWSVPRGRPYGYTF

v_gene: TRBV6-1
d_gene: TRBD1
j_gene: TRBJ2-7
abundance: large
CDR3nt: TGTGCCAGCAGATCCACAGGGGGCGAGCAGTACTTC
CDR3aa: CASRSTGGEQYF

v_gene: TRBV6-1
d_gene: .
j_gene: TRBJ1-5
abundance: medium-sized
CDR3nt: TGTGCCAGCAGTCGGGGCATTCGGGATCAGCCCCAGCATTTT
CDR3aa: CASSRGIRDQPQHF

v_gene: TRBV12-3/TRBV12-4
d_gene: .
j_gene: TRBJ2-1
abundance: .
CDR3nt: TGTGCCAGCAGCTGGGGCCCTTCAACCTACAATGAGCAGTTCTTC
CDR3aa: CASSWGPSTYNEQFF

v_gene: TRBV12-3/TRBV12-4
d_gene: .
j_gene: TRBJ2-4
abundance: .
CDR3nt: TGTGCCAGCAGTTTACTCCTAGCCAAAAACATTCAGTACTTC
CDR3aa: CASSLLLAKNIQYF

v_gene: TRBV30
d_gene: .
j_gene: TRBJ2-1
abundance: once
CDR3nt: TGTGCCTGGAGTCCCGGCTTGAATTACAATGAGCAGTTCTTC
CDR3aa: CAWSPGLNYNEQFF

v_gene: TRBV6-1
d_gene: .
j_gene: TRBJ1-6
abundance: medium-sized
CDR3nt: TGTGCCAGCGGCCGGGACGGAAATAATTCACCCCTCCACTTT
CDR3aa: CASGRDGNNSPLHF

v_gene: TRBV6-1
d_gene: .
j_gene: TRBJ2-7
abundance: medium-sized
CDR3nt: TGTGCCAGCATTTGGACTCCAGGGGCGGGCGAGCAGTACTTC
CDR3aa: CASIWTPGAGEQYF

v_gene: TRBV2
d_gene: .
j_gene: TRBJ1-3
abundance: .
CDR3nt: TGTGCCAGCATGGTAGGAGGCAGAAACACCATATATTTT
CDR3aa: CASMVGGRNTIYF

v_gene: TRBV20-1
d_gene: .
j_gene: TRBJ1-2
abundance: .
CDR3nt: TGCAGTGCAAAGACAGGAGCAAACTATGGCTACACCTTC
CDR3aa: CSAKTGANYGYTF

v_gene: TRBV20-1
d_gene: TRBD2
j_gene: TRBJ2-1
abundance: large
CDR3nt: TGCAGTGCTAGAGATATGGCGGGGAGGGATGAGCAGTTCTTC
CDR3aa: CSARDMAGRDEQFF

v_gene: TRBV20-1
d_gene: TRBD2
j_gene: TRBJ2-3
abundance: medium-sized
CDR3nt: TGCAGTGCTAGACCCGGACTAGCGGGGGCCCTCGGCACAGATACGCAGTATTTT
CDR3aa: CSARPGLAGALGTDTQYF

v_gene: TRBV12-3/TRBV12-4
d_gene: .
j_gene: TRBJ1-1
abundance: few
CDR3nt: TGTGCCAGCACCCGACTGAAGAACACTGAAGCTTTCTTT
CDR3aa: CASTRLKNTEAFF

v_gene: TRBV11-2
d_gene: TRBD1
j_gene: TRBJ2-7
abundance: few
CDR3nt: TGTGCCAGCAGCACAGGACAGGGGCCCTCTTCCGAGCAGTACTTC
CDR3aa: CASSTGQGPSSEQYF

v_gene: TRBV14
d_gene: TRBD2
j_gene: TRBJ2-1
abundance: .
CDR3nt: TGTGCCAGCAGCCCGCCTGGGCCTAGCGGTGGTAATGAGCAGTTCTTC
CDR3aa: CASSPPGPSGGNEQFF

v_gene: TRBV20-1
d_gene: .
j_gene: TRBJ1-6
abundance: few
CDR3nt: TGCAGTGCCAGGAGGGAGGGCGGCTATAATTCACCCCTCCACTTT
CDR3aa: CSARREGGYNSPLHF

v_gene: TRBV7-9
d_gene: .
j_gene: TRBJ2-5
abundance: medium-sized
CDR3nt: TGTGCCAGCAGACCGACACGGCCGCAAGAGACCCAGTACTTC
CDR3aa: CASRPTRPQETQYF

v_gene: TRBV7-9
d_gene: .
j_gene: TRBJ2-5
abundance: .
CDR3nt: TGTGCCAGCAGCTTAGTGCGGGAGACCCAGTACTTC
CDR3aa: CASSLVRETQYF

v_gene: TRBV29-1
d_gene: .
j_gene: TRBJ1-1
abundance: .
CDR3nt: TGCAGCGCCCGGACAGACATGAACACTGAAGCTTTCTTT
CDR3aa: CSARTDMNTEAFF

v_gene: TRBV6-4
d_gene: .
j_gene: TRBJ2-3
abundance: medium-sized
CDR3nt: TGTGCCAGCAGTGACAGGGTCACAGATACGCAGTATTTT
CDR3aa: CASSDRVTDTQYF

v_gene: TRBV10-3
d_gene: .
j_gene: TRBJ2-5
abundance: few
CDR3nt: TGTGCCATCGCAGAGTACCAAGAGACCCAGTACTTC
CDR3aa: CAIAEYQETQYF

v_gene: TRBV10-3
d_gene: TRBD2
j_gene: TRBJ2-5
abundance: few
CDR3nt: TGTGCCATCAGTGAGCCCAAGGGGCGGGGGGGCCTAGGGACCCAGTACTTC
CDR3aa: CAISEPKGRGGLGTQYF

v_gene: TRBV10-3
d_gene: .
j_gene: TRBJ1-2
abundance: .
CDR3nt: TGTGCCATCAGTGCGGACCGAGTAAACTATGGCTACACCTTC
CDR3aa: CAISADRVNYGYTF

v_gene: TRBV19
d_gene: .
j_gene: TRBJ1-1
abundance: few
CDR3nt: TGTGCCAGCCGAATAGGGGTGGGGGGCAACACTGAAGCTTTCTTT
CDR3aa: CASRIGVGGNTEAFF

v_gene: TRBV12-3/TRBV12-4
d_gene: .
j_gene: TRBJ1-2
abundance: few
CDR3nt: TGTGCCAGCAGTCCTATTGGGCTCATGTATGCCTACACCTTC
CDR3aa: CASSPIGLMYAYTF

v_gene: TRBV27
d_gene: .
j_gene: TRBJ1-5
abundance: medium-sized
CDR3nt: TGTGCCAGCACCCAAAGGGAACGGCAGGGTAATCAGCCCCAGCATTTT
CDR3aa: CASTQRERQGNQPQHF

v_gene: TRBV20-1
d_gene: TRBD2
j_gene: TRBJ2-1
abundance: .
CDR3nt: TGCAGTGCTAGAGATTGGGCTAGCGGGGGCATGAGTGAGCAGTTCTTC
CDR3aa: CSARDWASGGMSEQFF